This T cell receptor (beta chain) was captured in a study of T cells expressing NK-cell markers. The cDNA for TCR beta came from 5'RACE template switching with UMIs. Reprocessing the 5' RACE reads, TCRdb reports a single entry for every CDR3 protein and omits DNA. Across 16,000 or so distinct CDR3 sequences, the top ten clones capture 50% to 60% of the sample. CDR3 length equals 14 residues. Sequenced input: blood T cells: a sorted CD56 or NKG2C T cell subset, CD4+ or CD8+ T cells, or bulk PBMC T cells (not recorded which). The receptor's source is a man aged 18 to 69 in good health. The J gene is TRBJ1-3, the V gene TRBV12-3 or TRBV12-4. This CDR3 is CASSFIRSGNTIYF.